These T cell receptor beta chains were read from a single sample in a study of cytomegalovirus exposure and HLA in healthy donors. Here immunoSEQ multiplex PCR was the method, and the copy in TCRdb shows in-frame clones only, minus some. The sample data list tens of thousands of clones. The material sequenced was PBMCs. The receptor source for this set is a man aged 50 or older in good health and CMV-seronegative. Both conserved end residues are part of each CDR3. The D gene is left open where the match is weak.

TGTGCCAGCAATTCCCGGACAGGGGGCGCCTACGAGCAGTACTTC	CASNSRTGGAYEQYF	TRBV27	TRBJ2-7	TRBD1
TGCGCCAGCAGTGAATCAAACTGGAACACTGAAGCTTTCTTT	CASSESNWNTEAFF	TRBV10-2	TRBJ1-1	NA
TGTGCCAGTAGCAACCGGGACAGGGTCACTACCCAGCATTTT	CASSNRDRVTTQHF	TRBV19	TRBJ1-5	TRBD1
TGTGCCAGCAGTTACTCGGCTAGCGGGGGCTACGAGCAGTACTTC	CASSYSASGGYEQYF	TRBV6-5	TRBJ2-7	TRBD2
TGTGCCAGCAAGGACAGGGTTTATGATACGCAGTATTTT	CASKDRVYDTQYF	TRBV27	TRBJ2-3	TRBD1
TGTGCCAGCAGCGGGGGTGGGGGAGGGCGCGAAAAACTGTTTTTT	CASSGGGGGREKLFF	TRBV9	TRBJ1-4	NA
TGTGCCAGCAGTTACTCCGGGGGGGTGTACAATGAGCAGTTCTTC	CASSYSGGVYNEQFF	TRBV6-5	TRBJ2-1	TRBD2
TGTGCCAGCAGTTACTCGGGACAGGGCTACGAGCAGTACTTC	CASSYSGQGYEQYF	TRBV6-5	TRBJ2-7	TRBD1
TGTGCCAGCAGCCCGGACAGGGGGCGATACGAGCAGTACTTC	CASSPDRGRYEQYF	TRBV11-3	TRBJ2-7	TRBD1
TGTGCCAGCATCCTGGGGGGGGCGGACTCTGAAGCTTTCTTT	CASILGGADSEAFF	TRBV5-6	TRBJ1-1	NA